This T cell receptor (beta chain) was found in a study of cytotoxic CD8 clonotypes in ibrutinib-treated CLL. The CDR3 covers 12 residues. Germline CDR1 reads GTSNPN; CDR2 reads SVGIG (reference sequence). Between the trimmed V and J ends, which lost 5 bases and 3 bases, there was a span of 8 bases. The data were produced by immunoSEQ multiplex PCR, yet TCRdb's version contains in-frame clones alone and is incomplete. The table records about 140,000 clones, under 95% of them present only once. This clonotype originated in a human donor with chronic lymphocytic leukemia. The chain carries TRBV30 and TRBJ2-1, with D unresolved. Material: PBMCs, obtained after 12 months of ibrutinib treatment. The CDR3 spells CAWSRGYNEQFF. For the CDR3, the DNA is TGTGCCTGGTCGCGAGGCTACAATGAGCAGTTCTTC.